The rows below give T cell receptor beta chains drawn from one sample of a study of blood T cell repertoires in COVID-19. Assay used: immunoSEQ multiplex PCR; TCRdb lists only in-frame clones, some missing. The sample carries about 190,000 clones, approximately 86% recorded once. The sample comprised peripheral blood. All receptors derive from a man at least 80 years old with COVID-19, enrolled during active disease. Both conserved end residues are part of each CDR3. The D gene is left open where the match is weak.

D gene,V gene,CDR3 protein
TRBD1,TRBV12-3/TRBV12-4,CASYRTGFGELFF
-,TRBV6-5,CASGLLEANSPLHF
TRBD2,TRBV11-2,CASSLVSGGVADTQYF
-,TRBV18,CASSPNLGAASYEQYF
-,TRBV5-4,CASSPPGASTDTQYF
TRBD1,TRBV6-5,CASSSTGVNSPLHF
-,TRBV19,CASSIGEGEFPYEQYF
-,TRBV15,CATSREYSNQPQHF
TRBD1,TRBV25-1,CASRDRGAETQYF
-,TRBV6-2/TRBV6-3,CASSLDRDNEKLFF
TRBD2,TRBV5-1,CASRLASGTQETQYF
-,TRBV11-2,CASSLFRTNEKLFF
TRBD1,TRBV11-2,CASSSGTGGREKLFF
-,TRBV7-9,CASSRYEQETQYF
-,TRBV6-5,CASSLGQREPQHF
TRBD1,TRBV9,CASSEGQFYGYTF
-,TRBV5-1,CASSDIRAQGTGELFF
-,TRBV7-2,CASSLFQGAAMNTEAFF
-,TRBV12-3/TRBV12-4,CASSPMRNSPLHF
-,TRBV19,CASSIGWGEETQYF
-,TRBV10-3,CAISAQGGNYGYTF
TRBD2,TRBV6-2/TRBV6-3,CASSSGGSVAKNIQYF
TRBD1,TRBV7-9,CASSPGTGDYSNQPQHF
TRBD1,TRBV5-5,CASSFGTDGYTF
-,TRBV10-3,CAISVGLLTGNNSPLHF
TRBD1,TRBV7-8,CASRQGLSTEAFF
TRBD1,TRBV5-1,CASSRGTGEEKLFF
-,TRBV6-5,CASSYGGGRGVTQYF
-,TRBV6-4,CASSVGHGEGPQHF
-,TRBV7-9,CASSAGGASGQPQHF
TRBD1,TRBV7-9,CASSFRDRDGYTF
TRBD1,TRBV2,CASRAAGGRTVYGYTF
-,TRBV9,CASSVGGVSPLHF
-,TRBV29-1,CSVEAWGAGSEAFF
-,TRBV9,CASSVEWGNYGYTF
TRBD1,TRBV9,CASSATGGSSGNTIYF
-,TRBV7-2,CASTRDFPYEQYF
TRBD1,TRBV4-2,CASSRDRGYGYTF
TRBD1,TRBV5-1,CASSPGTGIYNEQFF
TRBD1,TRBV24-1,CATSDFGSGGPEAFF
-,TRBV5-4,CASSFVPGGNQPQHF
TRBD1,TRBV14,CASSLDRGHSPLHF
-,TRBV4-1,CASSQGVWGDGYEQYF
TRBD1,TRBV3-1/TRBV3-2,CASSLQGGNEKLFF
TRBD2,TRBV11-2,CASSLLAGGPGEQFF
-,TRBV4-3,CASSQDLGGPGPNTIYF
-,TRBV6-5,CASSYSWQGNTEAFF
-,TRBV10-3,CAISDLQGGYGYTF
-,TRBV4-2,CASSQDSNSYTEAFF
-,TRBV10-3,CAISPGPGPGEGYTF
TRBD1,TRBV12-3/TRBV12-4,CASSRGQGGGYTF